This TCR beta chain came from a study of cytomegalovirus exposure and HLA in healthy donors. The CDR3 spans 13 residues. Germline V lookup: CDR1 SGHAT, CDR2 FQNNGV. Trimming pared 7 bases from V and 0 bases from J, leaving 10 bases between. PCR amplification relied on 60 Vbeta primers (plus 13 Jbeta primers). Profiling relied on immunoSEQ multiplex PCR, and the TCRdb table lists in-frame clones only, not all of them. This sample has 150,000 to 200,000 clones; about three quarters occur once, and the top ten carry around 3.1%. The study's findings and limits: Cytomegalovirus association was listed for around 180 TCR beta chains. What a later analysis reportedly showed was that an Asian-associated ancestry cluster had fewer N-insertions than the approximately 700-donor mean. According to an earlier analysis, most TCR beta V segments yielded productive rearrangements about 87% or about 30% of the time.

As regards this clone: Its matching antigen is unknown. Additional DNA sequences in this sample encode the identical CDR3.

The receptor was isolated from a female donor in good health and CMV-seronegative. The chain recombines TRBV11-2 with TRBJ2-7; D possibly corresponds to TRBD1 (5 bases). Sequenced input: PBMCs. In DNA form, the CDR3 reads TGTGCCAGCACCGACAGCTTCTCCTACGAGCAGTACTTC. Translation: CASTDSFSYEQYF.